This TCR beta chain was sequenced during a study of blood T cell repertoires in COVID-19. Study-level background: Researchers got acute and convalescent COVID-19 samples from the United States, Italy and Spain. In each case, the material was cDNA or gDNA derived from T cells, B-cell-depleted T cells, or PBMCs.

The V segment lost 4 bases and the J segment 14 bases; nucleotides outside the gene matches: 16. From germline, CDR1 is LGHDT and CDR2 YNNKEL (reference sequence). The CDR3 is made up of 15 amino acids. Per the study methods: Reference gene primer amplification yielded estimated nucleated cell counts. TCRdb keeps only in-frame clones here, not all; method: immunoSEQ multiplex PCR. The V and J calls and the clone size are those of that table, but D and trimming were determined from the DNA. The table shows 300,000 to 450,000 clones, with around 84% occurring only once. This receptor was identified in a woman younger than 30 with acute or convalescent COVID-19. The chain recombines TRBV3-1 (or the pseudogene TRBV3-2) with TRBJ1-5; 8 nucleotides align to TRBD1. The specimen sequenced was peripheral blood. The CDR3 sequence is CASSPQGAGDSPKHF. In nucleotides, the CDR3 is TGTGCCAGCAGCCCCCAGGGGGCGGGCGACAGCCCCAAGCATTTT.